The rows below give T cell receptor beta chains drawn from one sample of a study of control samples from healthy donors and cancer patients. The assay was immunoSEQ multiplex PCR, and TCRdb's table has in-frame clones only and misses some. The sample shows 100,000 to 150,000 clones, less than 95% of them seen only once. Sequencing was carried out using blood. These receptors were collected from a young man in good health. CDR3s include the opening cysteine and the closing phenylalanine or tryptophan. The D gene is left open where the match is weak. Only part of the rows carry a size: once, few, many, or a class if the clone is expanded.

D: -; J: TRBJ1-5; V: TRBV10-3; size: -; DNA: TGTGCCATCAGGGGGACGGATCTCAATCAGCCCCAGCATTTT; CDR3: CAIRGTDLNQPQHF
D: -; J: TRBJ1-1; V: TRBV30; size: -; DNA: TGTGCCTGGAGTGTGTGGGACGGCACTGAAGCTTTCTTT; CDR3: CAWSVWDGTEAFF
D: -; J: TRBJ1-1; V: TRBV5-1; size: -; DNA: TGCGCCAGCAGCTTAATACCGACAGGTTCCACTGAAGCTTTCTTT; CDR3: CASSLIPTGSTEAFF
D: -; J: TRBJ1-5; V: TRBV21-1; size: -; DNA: TGTGCCAGCAGCATGGAGACAGGGAGAGGGTGTAGTCAGCCCCAGCATTTT; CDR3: CASSMETGRGCSQPQHF
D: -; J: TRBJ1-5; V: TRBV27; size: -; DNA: TGTGCCAGCAGTTTATCGGGAGGGGCCGGCAATCAGCCCCAGCATTTT; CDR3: CASSLSGGAGNQPQHF
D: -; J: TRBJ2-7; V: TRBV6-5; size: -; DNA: TGTGCCAGCGGAGACCGGCGCTCCTACGAGCAGTACTTC; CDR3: CASGDRRSYEQYF
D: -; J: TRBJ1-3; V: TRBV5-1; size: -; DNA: TGCGCCAGCAGCTTGGTCTTCCAGAGTGGAAACACCATATATTTT; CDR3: CASSLVFQSGNTIYF
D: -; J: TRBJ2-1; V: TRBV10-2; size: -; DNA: TGCGCCAGCCGGGACGTCTCCTACAATGAGCAGTTCTTC; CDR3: CASRDVSYNEQFF
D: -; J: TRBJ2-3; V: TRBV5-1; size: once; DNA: TGCGCCAGCAGCTTGGGTGGTAGCAGGGATACGCAGTATTTT; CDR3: CASSLGGSRDTQYF
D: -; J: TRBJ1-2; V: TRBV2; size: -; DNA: TGTGCCAGCAGTGAACAGGGGCTAGGCTACACCTTC; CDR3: CASSEQGLGYTF
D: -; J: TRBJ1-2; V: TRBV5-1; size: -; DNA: TGCGCCAGCAGCACCTCGGCAGGCTTGAACTATGGCTACACCTTC; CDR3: CASSTSAGLNYGYTF
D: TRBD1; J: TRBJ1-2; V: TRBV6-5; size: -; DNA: TGTGCCAGCAGCGGGACAGGGCTCAACTATGGCTACACCTTC; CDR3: CASSGTGLNYGYTF